This entry lists 10 T cell receptor beta chains sequenced from one sample in a study of T cell clonality in common variable immunodeficiency. Only in-frame clones appear in the TCRdb table, and some are missing; sequencing was by immunoSEQ multiplex PCR. The sample contains about 25,000 clones, none of them singletons. Whole-study results and caveats: Fewer deletions and N-nucleotide insertions were reportedly seen in common variable immunodeficiency TCR beta sequences.

No antigen has been assigned to these receptors. The material sequenced was peripheral blood mononuclear cells. The receptors come from a human donor with common variable immunodeficiency.

Notes on this clone: The CDR3 extends 3 residues past the end of the read, so its final part is completed from the germline J gene. The rearrangement uses TRBV11-3 and TRBJ2-7; a weak D match, TRBD1 (6 bases). Germline assignment: CDR1 SGHNT and CDR2 YENEEA. V gave up 1 base and J gave up 6 bases, with 10 bases separating them. The CDR3 length is 13 residues. CDR3 sequence: CASSLALGAEQYF. CDR3 DNA (partial): TGTGCCAGCAGCTTAGCCCTGGGGGCCGAG.

Comment on this clone: The read finishes 3 residues shy of the CDR3 end, and the germline J gene is used to complete it. V usage is TRBV19 and J usage is TRBJ2-3, with 9 bases matching TRBD1. The length of the CDR3 is 17 residues. V trimming: 4 bases; J trimming: 2 bases; junction bases outside the gene matches: 10. Germline CDR1 reads LNHDA; CDR2 reads SQIVND (reference sequence). The CDR3 here is CASSTTGTGHYTDTQYF. CDR3 bases read: TGTGCCAGTAGTACTACCGGGACAGGGCATTACACAGATACG.

On this clone itself: Read sequence stops 3 residues before the CDR3 end, and the germline J gene provides the missing end. This rearrangement joins TRBV11-3 to TRBJ2-5; 11 nucleotides line up with TRBD2. This CDR3 comprises 15 residues. Trimming cost V 5 bases and J 5 bases; bases outside gene matches: 7. Germline V gene data show CDR1 as SGHNT and CDR2 as YENEEA. Partial CDR3 DNA: TGTGCCAGCAGCCCCTGGGCTAGCGGGGGGGAGACC. It codes for CASSPWASGGET. The full CDR3 is CASSPWASGGETQYF.

This clone was counted ten times or more. Read data end 3 residues before the CDR3 end; the end is taken from the germline J gene. The chain employs TRBV5-1 and TRBJ1-5; D is possibly TRBD1 (6 bases). CDR3 size: 14 residues. V gave up 0 bases and J gave up 8 bases, with 12 bases separating them. Germline CDR1 SGHRS, CDR2 YFSETQ. CDR3 sequence: CASSLGEPGEPQHF. Partial CDR3 DNA: TGCGCCAGCAGCTTGGGAGAGCCAGGGGAGCCC.

The DNA read from the CDR3 is TGTGCCAGCAGACGGTGGGGCGATAAAGAGACC. This codes for CASRRWGDKET. The full CDR3 sequence reads CASRRWGDKETQYF. The J gene is TRBJ2-5, the V gene TRBV7-9, with TRBD1 as a possible D gene (5 bases). The sequence runs out 3 residues before the end of the CDR3; the remainder is reconstructed from the germline J gene. The CDR3 consists of 14 residues. Per the germline V gene, CDR1 is SEHNR and CDR2 is FQNEAQ (reference sequence). V was cut by 6 bases and J by 3 bases, with 14 bases left in between.

This clone was observed a handful of times. The sequenced fragment ends 3 residues before the CDR3 boundary, so the rest is inferred from the germline J gene. The V gene is TRBV18, the J gene TRBJ1-2; TRBD1 is a possible D gene (5 bases). The CDR3 consists of 16 residues. Trimming shortened V by 0 bases and J by 6 bases, and 17 bases separated the two germline ends. Germline V gene sequence: CDR1 KGHSH, CDR2 LQKENI. Partial CDR3 DNA: TGTGCCAGCTCACCACCCCCCAGGGCATCGGCTAATGGC. Residues: CASSPPPRASANG. The full CDR3 reads CASSPPPRASANGYTF.

Points on this clone: The read is 3 residues too short to cover the CDR3 end, so that end is filled in from the germline J gene. The V gene is TRBV30, the J gene TRBJ1-5; D is uncertain. From germline, CDR1 is GTSNPN and CDR2 SVGIG (reference sequence). The CDR3 runs 13 residues. Between the trimmed V and J ends, which lost 0 bases and 3 bases, there was a span of 6 bases. Incomplete CDR3 DNA: TGTGCCTGGAGTGTACAGCCCAATCAGCCC. Amino acids: CAWSVQPNQP. The CDR3 reads in full as CAWSVQPNQPQHF.

A note on this clone: Read data end 3 residues before the CDR3 end; the end is taken from the germline J gene. This chain uses TRBV7-2 with TRBJ2-3; TRBD2 is a possible D gene (5 bases). V lost 5 bases to trimming and J lost 8 bases, with 17 bases between them. Per the germline V gene, CDR1 is SGHTA and CDR2 is FQGNSA. CDR3 length: 14 residues. CDR3 region: CASSQTRLDFTQYF. The CDR3 bases that were read are TGTGCCAGCAGCCAAACCAGATTGGACTTTACG.

This clone has only a few counts. The CDR3 end falls 3 residues outside the read, so it is completed with the germline J gene. The chain combines TRBV7-6 with TRBJ2-1, with 9 bases identical to TRBD2. Germline values: CDR1 SGHVS, CDR2 FNYEAQ. V lost 5 bases, J lost 6 bases, and 17 bases stayed unmatched. CDR3 length: 18 amino acids. The CDR3 loop is CASSGLTAGTSSRNEQFF. Partial CDR3 DNA: TGTGCCAGCAGCGGGTTGACAGCCGGGACTAGCAGCCGCAATGAG.

This clone was recorded a few times. Coverage ceases 3 residues before the CDR3 finishes, and the germline J gene fills in the end. V and J are TRBV19 and TRBJ2-7, with 11 bases lining up with TRBD2. From germline, CDR1 is LNHDA and CDR2 SQIVND (reference sequence). The CDR3 is 13 amino acids. J gave up 3 bases and V 8 bases, and 3 bases lay outside the gene matches. The sequenced CDR3 bases are TGTGCCAGTTCGACTAGCGGGATCTACGAG. As protein: CASSTSGIYE. The whole CDR3 is CASSTSGIYEQYF.